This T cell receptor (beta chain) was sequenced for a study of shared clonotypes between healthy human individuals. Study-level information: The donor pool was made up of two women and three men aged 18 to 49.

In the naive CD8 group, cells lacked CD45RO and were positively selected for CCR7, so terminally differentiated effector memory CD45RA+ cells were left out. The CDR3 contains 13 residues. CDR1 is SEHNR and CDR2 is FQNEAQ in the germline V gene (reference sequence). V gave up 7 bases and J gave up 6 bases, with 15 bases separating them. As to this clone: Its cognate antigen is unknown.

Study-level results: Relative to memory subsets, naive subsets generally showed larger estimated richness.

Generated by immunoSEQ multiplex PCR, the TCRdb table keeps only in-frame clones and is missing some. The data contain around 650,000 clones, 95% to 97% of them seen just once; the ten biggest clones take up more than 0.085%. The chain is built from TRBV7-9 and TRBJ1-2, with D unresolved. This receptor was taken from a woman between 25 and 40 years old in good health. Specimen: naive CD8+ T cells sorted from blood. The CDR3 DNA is TGTGCCAGCACTGACACGGGGTGGCATGGCTACACCTTC. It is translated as CASTDTGWHGYTF.